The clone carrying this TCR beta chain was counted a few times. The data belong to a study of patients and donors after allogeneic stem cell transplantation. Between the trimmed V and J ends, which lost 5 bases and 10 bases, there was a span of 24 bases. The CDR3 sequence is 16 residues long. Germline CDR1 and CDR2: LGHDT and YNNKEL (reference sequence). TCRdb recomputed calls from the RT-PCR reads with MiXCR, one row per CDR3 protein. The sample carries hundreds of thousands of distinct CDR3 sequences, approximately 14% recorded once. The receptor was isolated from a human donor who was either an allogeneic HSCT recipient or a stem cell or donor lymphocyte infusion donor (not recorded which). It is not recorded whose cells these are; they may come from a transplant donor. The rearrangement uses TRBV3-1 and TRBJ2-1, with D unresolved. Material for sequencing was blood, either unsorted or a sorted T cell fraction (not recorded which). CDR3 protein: CASSSRLSPPGDEQFF. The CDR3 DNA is TGTGCCAGCAGCTCCCGACTCAGTCCCCCTGGTGACGAGCAGTTCTTC.